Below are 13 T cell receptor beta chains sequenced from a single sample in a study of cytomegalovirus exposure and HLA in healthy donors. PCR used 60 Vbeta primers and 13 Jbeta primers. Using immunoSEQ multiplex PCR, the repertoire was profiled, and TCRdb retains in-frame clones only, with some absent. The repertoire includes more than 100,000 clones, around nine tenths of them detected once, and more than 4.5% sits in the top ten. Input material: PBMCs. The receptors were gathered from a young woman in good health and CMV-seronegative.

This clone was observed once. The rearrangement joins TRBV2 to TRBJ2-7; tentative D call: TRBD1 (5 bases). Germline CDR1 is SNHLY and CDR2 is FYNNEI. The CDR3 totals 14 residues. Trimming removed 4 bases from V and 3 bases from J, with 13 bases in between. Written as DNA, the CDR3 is TGTGCCAGCAGTGTGGTGATAAGGGGCTACGAGCAGTACTTC. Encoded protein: CASSVVIRGYEQYF.

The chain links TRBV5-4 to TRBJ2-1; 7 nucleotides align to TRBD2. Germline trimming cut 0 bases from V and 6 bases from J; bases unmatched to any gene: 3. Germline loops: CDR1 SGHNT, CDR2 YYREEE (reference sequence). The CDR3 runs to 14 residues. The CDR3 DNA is TGTGCCAGCAGCTTGGTAGGCGGGAGCAATGAGCAGTTCTTC. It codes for CASSLVGGSNEQFF.

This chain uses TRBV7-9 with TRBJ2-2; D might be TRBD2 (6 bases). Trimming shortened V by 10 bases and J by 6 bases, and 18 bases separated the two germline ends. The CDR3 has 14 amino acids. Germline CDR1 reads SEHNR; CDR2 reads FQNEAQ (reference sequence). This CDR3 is CATSRREGSGELFF. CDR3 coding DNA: TGTGCCACCTCGAGGAGGGAAGGGTCCGGGGAGCTGTTTTTT.

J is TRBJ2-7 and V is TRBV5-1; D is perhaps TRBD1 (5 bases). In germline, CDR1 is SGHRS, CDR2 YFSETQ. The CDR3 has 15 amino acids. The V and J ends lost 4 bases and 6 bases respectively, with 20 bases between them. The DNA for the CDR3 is TGCGCCAGCAGCCTACGACAGTCACCCCCGGGCGAGCAGTACTTC. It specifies CASSLRQSPPGEQYF.

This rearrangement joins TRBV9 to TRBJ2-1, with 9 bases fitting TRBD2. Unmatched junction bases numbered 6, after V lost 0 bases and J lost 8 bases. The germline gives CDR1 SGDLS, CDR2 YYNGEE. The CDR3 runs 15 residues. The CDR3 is CASSVAVSGRDEQFF. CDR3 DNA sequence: TGTGCCAGCAGCGTAGCGGTTAGCGGGAGAGATGAGCAGTTCTTC.

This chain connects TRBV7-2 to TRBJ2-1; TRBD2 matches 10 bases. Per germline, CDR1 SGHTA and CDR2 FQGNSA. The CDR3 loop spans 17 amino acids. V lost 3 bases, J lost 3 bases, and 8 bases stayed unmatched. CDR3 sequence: CASSLVGVAGGYNEQFF. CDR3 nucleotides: TGTGCCAGCAGCTTGGTAGGAGTAGCGGGAGGCTACAATGAGCAGTTCTTC.

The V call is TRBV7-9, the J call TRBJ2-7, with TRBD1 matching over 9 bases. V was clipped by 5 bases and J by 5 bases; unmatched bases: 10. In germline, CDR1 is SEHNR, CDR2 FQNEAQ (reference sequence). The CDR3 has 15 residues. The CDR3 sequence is CASSDTTGGLNEQYF. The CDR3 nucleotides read TGTGCCAGCAGCGACACGACAGGGGGTTTGAACGAGCAGTACTTC.

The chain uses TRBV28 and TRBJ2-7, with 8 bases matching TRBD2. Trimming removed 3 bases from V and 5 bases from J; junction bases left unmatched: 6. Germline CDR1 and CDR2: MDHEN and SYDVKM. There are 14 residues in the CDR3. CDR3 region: CASSFTAGDDEQYF. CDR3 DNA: TGTGCCAGCAGTTTCACAGCGGGAGATGACGAGCAGTACTTC.

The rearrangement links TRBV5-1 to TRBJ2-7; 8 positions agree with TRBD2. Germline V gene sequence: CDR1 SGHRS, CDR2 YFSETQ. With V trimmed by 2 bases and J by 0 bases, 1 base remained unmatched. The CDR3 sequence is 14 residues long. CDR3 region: CASSFSGVSYEQYF. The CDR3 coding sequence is TGCGCCAGCAGCTTTAGCGGGGTCTCCTACGAGCAGTACTTC.

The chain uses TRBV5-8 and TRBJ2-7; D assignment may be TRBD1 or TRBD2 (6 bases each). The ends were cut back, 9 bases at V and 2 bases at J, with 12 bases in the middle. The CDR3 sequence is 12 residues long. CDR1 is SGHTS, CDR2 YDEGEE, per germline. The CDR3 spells CAIRGGTYEQYF. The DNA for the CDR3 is TGTGCCATCAGGGGCGGGACCTACGAGCAGTACTTC.

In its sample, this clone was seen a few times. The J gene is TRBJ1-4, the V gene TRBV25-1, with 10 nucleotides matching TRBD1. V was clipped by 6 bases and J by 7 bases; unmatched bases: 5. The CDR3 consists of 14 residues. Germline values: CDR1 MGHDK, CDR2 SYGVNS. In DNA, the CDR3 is TGTGCCAGCAGATTGGACAGGGGGAGTGAAAAACTGTTTTTT. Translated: CASRLDRGSEKLFF. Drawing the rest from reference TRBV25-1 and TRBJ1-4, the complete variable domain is EADIYQTPRYLVIGTGKKITLECSQTMGHDKMYWYQQDPGMELHLIHYSYGVNSTEKGDLSSESTVSRIRTEHFPLTLESARPSHTSQYLCASRLDRGSEKLFFGSGTQLSVL.

CDR3 sequence: CASSLTGEKLFF. CDR3 DNA sequence: TGTGCCAGCAGTCTGACAGGAGAAAAACTGTTTTTT. This sequence joins TRBV27 and TRBJ1-4; the D gene is possibly TRBD1 (6 bases). Germline V lookup: CDR1 MNHEY, CDR2 SMNVEV (reference sequence). The ends were cut back, 5 bases at V and 8 bases at J, with 9 bases in the middle. The CDR3 loop spans 12 amino acids.

For the CDR3, the DNA is TGTGCCAGCAGCTCCGGGACAGGGGGCAGGGGGCAGTATTTT. Its protein product is CASSSGTGGRGQYF. The chain combines TRBV7-8 with TRBJ2-3; 12 bases map to TRBD1. Germline V gives CDR1 SGHVS, CDR2 FQNEAQ. Trimming at V came to 4 bases and at J to 11 bases, leaving 7 bases not matched to a gene. The CDR3 loop spans 14 amino acids.